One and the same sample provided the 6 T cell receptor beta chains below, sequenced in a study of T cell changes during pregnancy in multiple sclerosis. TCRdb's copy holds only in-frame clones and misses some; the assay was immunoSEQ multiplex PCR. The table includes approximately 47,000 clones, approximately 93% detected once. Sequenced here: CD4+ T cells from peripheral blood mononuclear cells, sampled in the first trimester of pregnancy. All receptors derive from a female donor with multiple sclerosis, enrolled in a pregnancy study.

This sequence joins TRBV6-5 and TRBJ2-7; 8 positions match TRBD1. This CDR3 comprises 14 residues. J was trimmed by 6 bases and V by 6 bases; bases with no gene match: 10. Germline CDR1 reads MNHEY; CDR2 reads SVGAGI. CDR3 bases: TGTGCCAGCAGAAATAAAGACAGGGGTCGCGAGCAGTACTTC. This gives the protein CASRNKDRGREQYF.

The CDR3 sequence is CASSHLVRGGESKETQYF. CDR3 sequence (DNA): TGCGCCAGCAGCCATCTGGTGCGGGGGGGGGAATCGAAAGAGACCCAGTACTTC. The chain uses TRBV4-1 and TRBJ2-5; the match to TRBD2 covers 9 bases. Per germline, CDR1 MGHRA and CDR2 YSYEKL. Trimming removed 3 bases from V and 3 bases from J; junction bases left unmatched: 14. The CDR3 has 18 amino acids.

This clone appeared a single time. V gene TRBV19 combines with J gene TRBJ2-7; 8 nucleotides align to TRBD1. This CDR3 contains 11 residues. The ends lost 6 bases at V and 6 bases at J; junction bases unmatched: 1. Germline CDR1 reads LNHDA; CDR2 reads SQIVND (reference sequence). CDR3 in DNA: TGTGCCAGTAGAGACAGGGGCGAGCAGTACTTC. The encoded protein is CASRDRGEQYF.

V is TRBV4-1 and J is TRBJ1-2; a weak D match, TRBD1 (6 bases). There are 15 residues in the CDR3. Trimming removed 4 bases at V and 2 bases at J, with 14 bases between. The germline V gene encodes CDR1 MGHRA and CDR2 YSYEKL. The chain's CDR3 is CASSLNGQRNYGYTF. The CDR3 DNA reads TGCGCCAGCAGCCTTAATGGACAGCGGAACTATGGCTACACCTTC.

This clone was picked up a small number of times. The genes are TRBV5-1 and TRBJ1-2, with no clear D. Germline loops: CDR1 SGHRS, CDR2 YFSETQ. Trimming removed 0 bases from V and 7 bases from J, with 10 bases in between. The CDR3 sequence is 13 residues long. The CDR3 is CASSLVVGGGYTF. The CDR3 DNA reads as TGCGCCAGCAGCTTGGTGGTAGGCGGTGGCTACACCTTC.

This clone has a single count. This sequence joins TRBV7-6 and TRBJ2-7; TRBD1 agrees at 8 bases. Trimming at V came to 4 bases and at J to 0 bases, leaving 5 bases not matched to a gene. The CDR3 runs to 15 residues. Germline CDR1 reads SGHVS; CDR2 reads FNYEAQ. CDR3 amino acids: CASSSGQGGSYEQYF. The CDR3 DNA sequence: TGTGCCAGCAGCTCAGGACAGGGAGGCTCCTACGAGCAGTACTTC.